Below, 19 T cell receptor beta chains from the same sample are listed, as sequenced in a study of OX40 agonist ivuxolimab in advanced cancers. Generated by immunoSEQ multiplex PCR, the TCRdb table keeps only in-frame clones and is missing some. Here the sample spans approximately 92,000 clones, roughly 95% being singletons. The sequencing here drew on CD4+ or CD8+ T cells sorted from blood, taken in a trial of the OX40 agonist ivuxolimab. The receptor set was obtained from an adult with an advanced solid tumor such as melanoma, head and neck, liver or kidney cancer.

This rearrangement joins TRBV4-2 to TRBJ2-2; the match to TRBD2 covers 13 bases. The CDR3 is made up of 19 amino acids. V was pared by 1 base and J by 7 bases, with 12 bases of the junction left unmatched. CDR1 is LGHNA, CDR2 YNFKEQ, per germline. The CDR3 protein is CASSQVTSGRAGVNGELFF. The CDR3 region has the DNA TGTGCCAGCAGCCAAGTTACTAGCGGGAGGGCCGGGGTTAACGGGGAGCTGTTTTTT.

The chain has TRBV7-3 and TRBJ2-3; 9 bases are a match to TRBD2. After removal of 3 bases from V and 2 bases from J, the junction contained 3 bases not matched to a gene. The CDR3 has 15 residues. Looked up from germline, CDR1 is SGHTA and CDR2 is FQGTGA. The CDR3 bases are TGTGCCAGCAGCTTTACGGGACTAGCCACAGATACGCAGTATTTT. This sequence encodes CASSFTGLATDTQYF. The whole variable domain, remainder taken from reference TRBV7-3 and TRBJ2-3, is GAGVSQTPSNKVTEKGKYVELRCDPISGHTALYWYRQSLGQGPEFLIYFQGTGAADDSGLPNDRFFAVRPEGSVSTLKIQRTERGDSAVYLCASSFTGLATDTQYFGPGTRLTVL.

The chain employs TRBV14 and TRBJ1-2; tentative D call: TRBD1 (5 bases). The CDR3 is made up of 15 amino acids. Germline CDR1 and CDR2: SGHDN and FVKESK. V was trimmed by 0 bases and J by 4 bases, leaving 12 bases between them. This CDR3 is CASSQDPGLSYGYTF. The CDR3 nucleotides read TGTGCCAGCAGCCAAGATCCAGGGTTGAGCTATGGCTACACCTTC.

The gene calls are TRBV6-1 and TRBJ1-5; a weak D match, TRBD1 (6 bases). The germline V and J ends were trimmed by 1 base and 1 base, with 8 bases remaining between them. This CDR3 contains 15 residues. From germline, CDR1 is MNHNS and CDR2 SASEGT. The CDR3 DNA follows: TGTGCCAGCAGTGAAGTAGGGGGAAGCAATCAGCCCCAGCATTTT. Residues: CASSEVGGSNQPQHF.

The V call is TRBV10-3, the J call TRBJ2-7, with TRBD2 matching over 7 bases. CDR1 and CDR2 from the germline V gene are ENHRY and SYGVKD. The J segment lost 5 bases and the V segment lost 3 bases, leaving 10 bases of the junction unmatched. This CDR3 comprises 15 residues. The CDR3 protein is CAISDAGLLGDEQYF. As DNA, the CDR3 is TGTGCCATCAGTGACGCGGGACTACTAGGCGACGAGCAGTACTTC.

The V gene is TRBV15, the J gene TRBJ2-1, with a weak D call TRBD1 (5 bases). The V gene lost 5 bases and the J gene lost 4 bases, with 18 bases spanning the gap. The CDR3 is made up of 16 amino acids. CDR1 is LNHNV, CDR2 YYDKDF, per germline (reference sequence). The CDR3 reads CATSPTAGHGYNEQFF. The DNA of the CDR3 is TGTGCCACCAGCCCAACCGCAGGACACGGATACAATGAGCAGTTCTTC.

The J gene is TRBJ2-5, the V gene TRBV7-8; TRBD1 aligns across 9 bases. J gave up 1 base and V 1 base, and 4 bases lay outside the gene matches. The CDR3 covers 16 residues. From germline, CDR1 is SGHVS and CDR2 FQNEAQ. In DNA, the CDR3 is TGTGCCAGCAGCTTAGTCCCGGACAGGGGCCAAGAGACCCAGTACTTC. Protein sequence: CASSLVPDRGQETQYF.

V and J are TRBV9 and TRBJ2-1; D might be TRBD2 (5 bases). The CDR3 consists of 13 residues. Trimming removed 0 bases from V and 12 bases from J, with 13 bases in between. CDR1 and CDR2 (germline): SGDLS, YYNGEE. This chain's CDR3 is CASSVGGRTRQFF. CDR3 DNA sequence: TGTGCCAGCAGCGTAGGTGGGCGGACTCGGCAGTTCTTC. The complete variable domain, with remaining parts taken from reference TRBV9 and TRBJ2-1, reads DSGVTQTPKHLITATGQRVTLRCSPRSGDLSVYWYQQSLDQGLQFLIQYYNGEERAKGNILERFSAQQFPDLHSELNLSSLELGDSALYFCASSVGGRTRQFFGPGTRLTVL.

This clone has only one observation. The chain combines TRBV6-5 with TRBJ2-1; 10 bases match TRBD2. The CDR3 covers 15 residues. Per the germline V gene, CDR1 is MNHEY and CDR2 is SVGAGI. J gave up 0 bases and V 4 bases, and 0 bases lay outside the gene matches. The CDR3 loop is CASSSSGSSYNEQFF. For the CDR3, the DNA is TGTGCCAGCAGTTCTAGCGGGAGCTCCTACAATGAGCAGTTCTTC.

This rearrangement joins TRBV28 to TRBJ2-2; D gene unclear. Germline V gene sequence: CDR1 MDHEN, CDR2 SYDVKM. Trimming took off 5 bases at V and 6 bases at J, with 7 bases between the two ends. This CDR3 region has 12 residues. CDR3 DNA: TGTGCCAGCAGTCCTCTTTCCGGGGAGCTGTTTTTT. This translates into CASSPLSGELFF.

The chain couples TRBV4-1 to TRBJ2-1; tentatively, D is TRBD1 (5 bases). The CDR3 extends over 14 amino acids. With 0 bases removed from V and 9 bases from J, the gap between germline ends came to 12 bases. Germline CDR1 MGHRA, CDR2 YSYEKL. The CDR3 is CASSQDPGRGEQFF. The CDR3 coding sequence is TGCGCCAGCAGCCAAGATCCTGGAAGGGGTGAGCAGTTCTTC.

This clone was seen just once. This sequence joins TRBV11-2 and TRBJ2-1; D unresolved. This CDR3 spans 13 amino acids. V shed 5 bases and J shed 9 bases, with 14 bases lying between them. From germline, CDR1 is SGHAT and CDR2 FQNNGV. Here the CDR3 reads CASSPNVKGEQFF. The CDR3 DNA is TGTGCCAGCAGCCCCAACGTTAAGGGTGAGCAGTTCTTC. Using reference TRBV11-2 and TRBJ2-1 for the parts outside the CDR3, the full variable domain is EAGVAQSPRYKIIEKRQSVAFWCNPISGHATLYWYQQILGQGPKLLIQFQNNGVVDDSQLPKDRFSAERLKGVDSTLKIQPAKLEDSAVYLCASSPNVKGEQFFGPGTRLTVL.

The chain has TRBV7-2 and TRBJ1-1, with a weak D call TRBD1 (5 bases). Germline CDR1 SGHTA, CDR2 FQGNSA. The CDR3 runs to 13 residues. Deletions cut 1 base from V and 11 bases from J, with 14 bases between. The CDR3: CASSLEVGALAFF. DNA of the CDR3: TGTGCCAGCAGCTTAGAGGTAGGGGCCTTGGCTTTCTTT.

About this clone itself: Distinct nucleotide sequences in the sample also encode this CDR3. The chain carries TRBV4-1 and TRBJ2-5, with D unresolved. The germline gives CDR1 MGHRA, CDR2 YSYEKL. Trimming cost V 4 bases and J 5 bases, with 8 bases left between them. The CDR3 is 12 residues long. The CDR3 is CASSPERETQYF. As DNA, the CDR3 is TGCGCCAGCAGCCCAGAGAGGGAGACCCAGTACTTC.

V is TRBV7-9 and J is TRBJ1-1; D gene unclear. The CDR3 is 14 amino acids. Germline CDR1 SEHNR, CDR2 FQNEAQ (reference sequence). The germline V and J ends were trimmed by 6 bases and 3 bases, with 14 bases remaining between them. This chain's CDR3 is CASSPPEPHTEAFF. CDR3 bases: TGTGCCAGCAGTCCGCCGGAGCCTCACACTGAAGCTTTCTTT.

The chain employs TRBV19 and TRBJ2-1, with TRBD2 matching over 8 bases. This CDR3 comprises 14 residues. Germline V gives CDR1 LNHDA, CDR2 SQIVND (reference sequence). V lost 5 bases and J lost 5; bases outside the gene matches: 5. CDR3 in DNA: TGTGCCAGTAGTTGGACTAGCCCTAACAATGAGCAGTTCTTC. Residues: CASSWTSPNNEQFF.

The chain has TRBV7-2 and TRBJ2-5; TRBD2 aligns across 10 bases. J was trimmed by 5 bases and V by 6 bases; bases with no gene match: 18. CDR1 is SGHTA, CDR2 FQGNSA, per germline. The CDR3 loop spans 18 amino acids. CDR3 nucleotides: TGTGCCAGCAGAGCTCGCATAGGGGCTAGCGGGAGTGCGGAGACCCAGTACTTC. Amino acid sequence: CASRARIGASGSAETQYF.

The gene calls are TRBV21-1 and TRBJ1-5. TRBV21-1 is a listed pseudogene. The CDR3 runs 13 residues. CDR3 in DNA: TGTGCCAGCAGCACTGGGGTTCGCCAGCCCCAGCATTTT. It codes for CASSTGVRQPQHF.

The genes are TRBV6-5 and TRBJ1-2, with 11 bases lining up with TRBD1. From germline, CDR1 is MNHEY and CDR2 SVGAGI. The junction had 0 bases not matched to a gene; V was cut back by 0 bases and J by 6 bases. CDR3 length equals 14 residues. CDR3 region: CASSYSGQGDGYTF. CDR3 nucleotide sequence: TGTGCCAGCAGTTACTCGGGACAGGGGGATGGCTACACCTTC.